The 30 T cell receptor beta chains given below trace back to one sample, sequenced in a study of CD8+ T cells in alopecia areata. RNA was extracted and reverse transcribed into cDNA as the sequencing template. Data came from immunoSEQ multiplex PCR; TCRdb stores just in-frame clones and leaves some out. The table has about 130,000 clones, 58% seen once. The specimen comprised CD4+ T cells sorted from blood, sampled at week 0. These TCRs come from a human donor with alopecia areata.

The rearrangement joins TRBV30 to TRBJ1-1; D not certain. This CDR3 contains 12 residues. The germline V gene encodes CDR1 GTSNPN and CDR2 SVGIG (reference sequence). Trimming took 4 bases from V and 0 from J, leaving 6 bases between them. CDR3 sequence: CAWKTVNTEAFF. Written as DNA, the CDR3 is TGTGCCTGGAAAACAGTGAACACTGAAGCTTTCTTT.

The chain has TRBV5-1 and TRBJ2-7; 10 positions match TRBD2. The V gene's germline CDR1 is SGHRS and CDR2 YFSETQ. CDR3 size: 14 residues. Trimming cost V 3 bases and J 2 bases; bases outside gene matches: 2. This chain's CDR3 is CASSSTSGTYEQYF. The CDR3 DNA reads as TGCGCCAGCAGCTCCACTAGCGGGACCTACGAGCAGTACTTC.

The CDR3 sequence: CASGVSGNTIYF. For the CDR3, the DNA is TGTGCCAGCGGGGTATCCGGAAACACCATATATTTT. The V gene is TRBV6-5, the J gene TRBJ1-3, with unresolved D. Per germline, CDR1 MNHEY and CDR2 SVGAGI. V lost 8 bases, J lost 4 bases, and 9 bases lay in between. This CDR3 comprises 12 residues.

This clone occurred a few times. This chain links TRBV5-4 with TRBJ1-2, with TRBD1 as a possible D gene (5 bases). The CDR3 totals 13 residues. The V gene lost 3 bases and the J gene lost 6 bases, with 12 bases spanning the gap. Germline V gene sequence: CDR1 SGHNT, CDR2 YYREEE (reference sequence). The CDR3 sequence is CASSWDQGNGYTF. CDR3 in DNA: TGTGCCAGCAGCTGGGACCAGGGAAATGGCTACACCTTC.

The genes are TRBV29-1 and TRBJ2-3; 9 bases match TRBD2. Germline loops: CDR1 SQVTM, CDR2 ANQGSEA. V was pared by 0 bases and J by 0 bases, with 7 bases of the junction left unmatched. CDR3 length equals 17 residues. CDR3 in amino acids: CSVEDASGGRSTDTQYF. The CDR3 DNA reads as TGCAGCGTTGAAGATGCCAGCGGGGGGCGCAGCACAGATACGCAGTATTTT.

The chain carries TRBV27 and TRBJ2-3; D may match TRBD1 or TRBD2 (5 bases each). The ends were cut back, 6 bases at V and 1 base at J, with 11 bases in the middle. The germline gives CDR1 MNHEY, CDR2 SMNVEV (reference sequence). The CDR3 is 14 amino acids. The CDR3 DNA reads TGTGCCAGCAGCAACTGGGACCGCACAGATACGCAGTATTTT. It codes for CASSNWDRTDTQYF.

The chain is built from TRBV6-7 and TRBJ1-5; no clear D gene. TRBV6-7 is annotated as an ORF whose role is uncertain. The CDR3 totals 15 residues. Trimming pared 4 bases from V and 0 bases from J, leaving 10 bases between. CDR3 region: CASSFQQYSNQPQHF. CDR3 sequence (DNA): TGTGCCAGCAGTTTTCAGCAATATAGCAATCAGCCCCAGCATTTT.

The chain carries TRBV7-2 and TRBJ2-7, with TRBD2 matching over 8 bases. Germline V gene lookup returns CDR1 SGHTA and CDR2 FQGNSA. V dropped 5 bases and J dropped 2; count of bases not matched to a gene: 8. The CDR3 covers 15 residues. In DNA, the CDR3 is TGTGCCAGCAGCGTCGCTGCGGGGGGCCCCTACGAGCAGTACTTC. This sequence encodes CASSVAAGGPYEQYF.

Comments on this clone: The germline gene is not matched at one end of the junction; a read error may be the cause. V and J are TRBV18 and TRBJ1-2; TRBD1 is a possible D gene (5 bases). Germline CDR1 is KGHSH and CDR2 is LQKENI. This CDR3 comprises 13 residues. CDR3 DNA sequence: TGTGCCAGCTCACCCTCAACCGGGACCGTAGGAGTCTTC. Encoded protein: CASSPSTGTVGVF.

A few counts support this clone. J is TRBJ2-3 and V is TRBV29-1; D not certain. The CDR3 totals 13 residues. With 6 bases removed from V and 0 bases from J, the gap between germline ends came to 10 bases. Germline CDR1 and CDR2: SQVTM and ANQGSEA. CDR3 residues: CSVSDGSTDTQYF. CDR3 sequence (DNA): TGCAGCGTCTCCGACGGAAGCACAGATACGCAGTATTTT.

The chain carries TRBV7-9 and TRBJ2-2, with unresolved D. The germline V gene has CDR1 SEHNR and CDR2 FQNEAQ (reference sequence). The V and J ends lost 3 bases and 1 base respectively, with 6 bases between them. This CDR3 contains 14 residues. The DNA of the CDR3 is TGTGCCAGCAGCTTTTTAGTGAACACCGGGGAGCTGTTTTTT. Translated, it gives CASSFLVNTGELFF.

The chain joins TRBV7-8 to TRBJ2-1, with 10 bases that match TRBD1. CDR1 and CDR2 (germline): SGHVS, FQNEAQ. This CDR3 contains 16 residues. The J segment lost 0 bases and the V segment lost 2 bases, leaving 1 base of the junction unmatched. Here the CDR3 DNA reads TGTGCCAGCAGCTTAAGGGACAGGGGCTCCTACAATGAGCAGTTCTTC. It codes for CASSLRDRGSYNEQFF.

This chain connects TRBV5-4 to TRBJ1-3; D is undetermined. The CDR3 length is 14 residues. Germline V CDR1 and CDR2: SGHNT, YYREEE (reference sequence). The V and J ends lost 0 bases and 1 base respectively, with 5 bases between them. The CDR3 DNA reads as TGTGCCAGCAGCTTGGGACTTTCTGGAAACACCATATATTTT. Protein: CASSLGLSGNTIYF.

This rearrangement joins TRBV28 to TRBJ2-1, with TRBD2 matching over 11 bases. The germline V gene encodes CDR1 MDHEN and CDR2 SYDVKM. V trimming: 8 bases; J trimming: 0 bases; junction bases outside the gene matches: 6. This CDR3 has 16 amino acids. CDR3 loop: CASGRLAGGSYNEQFF. The CDR3 nucleotides are TGTGCCAGCGGGAGGCTAGCGGGAGGCTCCTACAATGAGCAGTTCTTC.

The chain has TRBV5-1 and TRBJ2-4; 8 bases align to TRBD2. CDR3 length: 15 amino acids. Germline values: CDR1 SGHRS, CDR2 YFSETQ. V lost 4 bases, J lost 3 bases, and 6 bases stayed unmatched. CDR3: CASSLVGTSKNIQYF. The DNA of the CDR3 is TGCGCCAGCAGCCTGGTCGGGACTAGCAAAAACATTCAGTACTTC.

In its sample, this clone was seen once. This chain joins TRBV7-9 and TRBJ1-1; no clear D gene. V dropped 0 bases and J dropped 10 bases, with 12 bases sitting between them. There are 13 residues in the CDR3. The V gene's germline CDR1 is SEHNR and CDR2 FQNEAQ (reference sequence). The CDR3 region is CASSLARGVGAFF. CDR3 in DNA: TGTGCCAGCAGCTTAGCGCGTGGGGTCGGAGCTTTCTTT.

The chain uses TRBV7-6 and TRBJ2-5, with 7 bases lining up with TRBD2. Germline-derived CDR1 and CDR2 are SGHVS and FNYEAQ. Unmatched junction bases numbered 9, after V lost 6 bases and J lost 5 bases. The CDR3 has 14 amino acids. CDR3 protein: CASRLGTTHETQYF. The DNA of the CDR3 is TGTGCCAGCAGACTAGGGACTACCCACGAGACCCAGTACTTC.

The chain joins TRBV2 to TRBJ2-1, with TRBD1 as a possible D gene (6 bases). Germline assignment: CDR1 SNHLY and CDR2 FYNNEI. This CDR3 has 14 amino acids. Trimming left V 6 bases short and J 4 bases short, with 13 bases between. The CDR3 reads CASRGGERYNEQFF. The CDR3 DNA reads TGTGCCAGCAGAGGGGGTGAGAGGTACAATGAGCAGTTCTTC. The variable domain in full, completed from reference TRBV2 and TRBJ2-1, reads EPEVTQTPSHQVTQMGQEVILRCVPISNHLYFYWYRQILGQKVEFLVSFYNNEISEKSEIFDDQFSVERPDGSNFTLKIRSTKLEDSAMYFCASRGGERYNEQFFGPGTRLTVL.

The chain joins TRBV14 to TRBJ2-2; no clear D gene. Germline CDR1 and CDR2: SGHDN and FVKESK. The CDR3 sequence is 15 residues long. V lost 0 bases, J lost 0 bases, and 5 bases lay in between. As DNA, the CDR3 is TGTGCCAGCAGCCAAGAGCTCACGAACACCGGGGAGCTGTTTTTT. It yields the protein CASSQELTNTGELFF.

This clone was seen more than once but under ten times. The chain combines TRBV7-2 with TRBJ2-7; D unresolved. The CDR3 is 14 amino acids. The V end lost 1 base, the J end lost 1 base, and 8 bases lay between the germline ends. Looked up from germline, CDR1 is SGHTA and CDR2 is FQGNSA. The CDR3 DNA sequence: TGTGCCAGCAGCTTAGACCGCCATTCCTACGAGCAGTACTTC. Its translation: CASSLDRHSYEQYF.

The DNA of the CDR3 is TGTGCCAGCAGTTTTGACCCGAGCGCGTTCCAAGAGACCCAGTACTTC. The encoded protein is CASSFDPSAFQETQYF. This sequence joins TRBV6-5 and TRBJ2-5; no clear D. The CDR3 totals 16 residues. Trimming left V 4 bases short and J 1 base short, with 16 bases between. Germline V CDR1 and CDR2: MNHEY, SVGAGI.

This chain joins TRBV4-2 and TRBJ2-7; D perhaps matches TRBD2 (6 bases). The CDR3 sequence is 15 residues long. Germline V gene sequence: CDR1 LGHNA, CDR2 YNFKEQ. The V gene lost 1 base and the J gene lost 2 bases, with 12 bases spanning the gap. CDR3 region: CASSQGAEGPYEQYF. The DNA of the CDR3 is TGTGCCAGCAGCCAAGGCGCGGAGGGGCCCTACGAGCAGTACTTC.

The chain recombines TRBV6-1 with TRBJ2-5; 7 bases align to TRBD2. Trimming took 4 bases from V and 2 from J; bases not matched to a gene: 4. This CDR3 has 14 residues. Germline V lookup: CDR1 MNHNS, CDR2 SASEGT. The CDR3 sequence: CASSALADQETQYF. The CDR3 DNA follows: TGTGCCAGCAGTGCTCTAGCGGATCAAGAGACCCAGTACTTC.

V usage is TRBV5-4 and J usage is TRBJ2-7; D is perhaps TRBD1 (6 bases). Germline V gives CDR1 SGHNT, CDR2 YYREEE (reference sequence). CDR3 length: 17 amino acids. The V and J ends lost 4 bases and 1 base respectively, with 21 bases between them. The CDR3 sequence is CASSLSRTGQRSYEQYF. DNA for the CDR3: TGTGCCAGCAGCCTCAGCCGCACGGGACAACGGTCCTACGAGCAGTACTTC.

The CDR3 region has the DNA TGTGCCAGCAGCGTAGCACCTGACGGGGGAGAGACCCAGTACTTC. Its protein product is CASSVAPDGGETQYF. The chain couples TRBV9 to TRBJ2-5; D possibly corresponds to TRBD2 (6 bases). The CDR3 is 15 residues long. Germline loops: CDR1 SGDLS, CDR2 YYNGEE. Between the trimmed V and J ends, which lost 0 bases and 4 bases, there was a span of 13 bases.

This clone was counted a few times. This rearrangement joins TRBV19 to TRBJ2-7; 7 bases are shared with TRBD1. Germline trimming cut 5 bases from V and 5 bases from J; bases unmatched to any gene: 6. This CDR3 contains 13 residues. Germline V gives CDR1 LNHDA, CDR2 SQIVND (reference sequence). This CDR3 is CASSYRGPHEQYF. The CDR3 DNA follows: TGTGCCAGTAGTTACAGGGGACCCCACGAGCAGTACTTC.

CDR3 residues: CASSPTGPDTQYF. The CDR3 DNA follows: TGTGCCAGCAGTCCGACAGGGCCAGATACGCAGTATTTT. The chain couples TRBV7-2 to TRBJ2-3; the match to TRBD1 covers 7 bases. The CDR3 is made up of 13 amino acids. Germline CDR1 SGHTA, CDR2 FQGNSA. V lost 6 bases to trimming and J lost 4 bases; unmatched junction nucleotides: 4.

CDR3 region: CASSTLAAVAKNIQYF. The CDR3 coding sequence is TGTGCCAGTAGTACCCTAGCGGCGGTGGCCAAAAACATTCAGTACTTC. The chain is built from TRBV19 and TRBJ2-4; 7 bases agree with TRBD2. Per germline, CDR1 LNHDA and CDR2 SQIVND (reference sequence). With 4 bases clipped from V and 1 base from J, the junction kept 7 bases outside the gene matches. This CDR3 contains 16 residues.

The chain uses TRBV6-1 and TRBJ1-1; D is unresolved. Trimming stripped 0 bases from V and 3 bases from J, with 14 bases between. CDR3 length: 16 residues. Germline loops: CDR1 MNHNS, CDR2 SASEGT. DNA for the CDR3: TGTGCCAGCAGTGAAGCCACCCCTTTCGCGCACACTGAAGCTTTCTTT. Translation gives CASSEATPFAHTEAFF.

This clone was seen only once. The chain links TRBV7-2 to TRBJ2-7; tentatively, D is TRBD2 (5 bases). The CDR3 totals 14 residues. The V gene's germline CDR1 is SGHTA and CDR2 FQGNSA. Trimming took 1 base from V and 6 from J, leaving 13 bases between them. The CDR3 DNA sequence: TGTGCCAGCAGCTTAGTCGCGGGCACTCTCGAGCAGTACTTC. Translated, it gives CASSLVAGTLEQYF.